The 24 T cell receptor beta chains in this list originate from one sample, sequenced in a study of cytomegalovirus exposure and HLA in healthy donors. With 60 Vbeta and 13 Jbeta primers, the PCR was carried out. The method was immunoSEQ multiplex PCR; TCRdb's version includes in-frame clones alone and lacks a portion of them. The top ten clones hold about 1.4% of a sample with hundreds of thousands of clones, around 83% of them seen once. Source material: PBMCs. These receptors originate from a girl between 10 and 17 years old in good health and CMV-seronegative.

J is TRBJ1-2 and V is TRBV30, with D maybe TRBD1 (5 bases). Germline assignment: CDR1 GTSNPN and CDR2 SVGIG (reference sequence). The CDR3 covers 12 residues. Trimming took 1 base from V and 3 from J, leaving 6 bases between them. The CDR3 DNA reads TGTGCCTGGAGTGAAGGGGACTATGGCTACACCTTC. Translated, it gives CAWSEGDYGYTF.

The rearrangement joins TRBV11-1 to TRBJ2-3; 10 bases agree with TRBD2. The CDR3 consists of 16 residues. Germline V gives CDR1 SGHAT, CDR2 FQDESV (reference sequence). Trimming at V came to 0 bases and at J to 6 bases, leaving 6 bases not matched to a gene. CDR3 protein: CASSLAGSGGIDTQYF. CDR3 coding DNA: TGTGCCAGCAGCTTAGCCGGTAGCGGGGGGATCGATACGCAGTATTTT.

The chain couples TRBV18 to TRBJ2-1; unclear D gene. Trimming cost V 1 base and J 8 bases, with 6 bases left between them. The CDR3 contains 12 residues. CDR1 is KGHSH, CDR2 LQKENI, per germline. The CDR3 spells CASSPLADEQFF. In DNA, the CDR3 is TGTGCCAGCTCACCACTAGCCGATGAGCAGTTCTTC.

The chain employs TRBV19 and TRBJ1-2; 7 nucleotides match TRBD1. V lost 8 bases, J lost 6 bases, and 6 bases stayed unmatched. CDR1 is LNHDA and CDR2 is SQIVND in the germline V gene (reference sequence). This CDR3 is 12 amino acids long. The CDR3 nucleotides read TGTGCCAGTTCAGGACAGGTCCATGGCTACACCTTC. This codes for CASSGQVHGYTF.

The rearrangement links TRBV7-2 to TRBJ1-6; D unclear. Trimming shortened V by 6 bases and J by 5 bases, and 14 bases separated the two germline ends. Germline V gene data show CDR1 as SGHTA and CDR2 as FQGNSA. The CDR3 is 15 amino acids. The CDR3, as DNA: TGTGCCAGCAGGCCACGCGAGGGCAATAATTCACCCCTCCACTTT. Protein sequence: CASRPREGNNSPLHF.

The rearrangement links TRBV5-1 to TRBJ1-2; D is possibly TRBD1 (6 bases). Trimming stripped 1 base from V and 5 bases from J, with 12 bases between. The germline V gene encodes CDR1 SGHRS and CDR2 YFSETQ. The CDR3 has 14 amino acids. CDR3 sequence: CASSLTEGEYGYTF. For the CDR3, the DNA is TGCGCCAGCAGCTTGACAGAGGGGGAGTATGGCTACACCTTC.

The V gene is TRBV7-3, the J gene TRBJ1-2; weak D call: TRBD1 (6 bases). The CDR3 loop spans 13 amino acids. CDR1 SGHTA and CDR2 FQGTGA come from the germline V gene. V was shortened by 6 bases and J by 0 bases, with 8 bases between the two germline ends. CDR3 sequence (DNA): TGTGCCAGCAGTCGGGACACTAACTATGGCTACACCTTC. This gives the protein CASSRDTNYGYTF.

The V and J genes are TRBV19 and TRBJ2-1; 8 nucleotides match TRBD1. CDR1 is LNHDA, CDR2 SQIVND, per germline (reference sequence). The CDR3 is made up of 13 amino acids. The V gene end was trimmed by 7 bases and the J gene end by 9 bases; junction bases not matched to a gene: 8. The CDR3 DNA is TGTGCCAGTATGGGACAGGTTTTAAGTGAGCAGTTCTTC. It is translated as CASMGQVLSEQFF.

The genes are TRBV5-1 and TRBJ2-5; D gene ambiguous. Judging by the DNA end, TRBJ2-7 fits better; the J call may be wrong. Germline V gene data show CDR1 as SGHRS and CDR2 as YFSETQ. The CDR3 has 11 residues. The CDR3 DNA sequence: TGCGCCAGCACCGATGACTACGAGCAGTACTTC. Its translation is CASTDDYEQYF.

This CDR3 reads CATVSRSGGYAGNYGYTF. The CDR3 nucleotides read TGTGCCACCGTGTCTCGTTCCGGAGGTTACGCGGGTAACTATGGCTACACCTTC. The rearrangement uses TRBV19 and TRBJ1-2, with unresolved D. V lost 10 bases and J lost 1, with 28 bases in between. This CDR3 comprises 18 residues. Germline CDR1 LNHDA, CDR2 SQIVND (reference sequence). The full variable domain, completed using reference TRBV19 and TRBJ1-2, is DGGITQSPKYLFRKEGQNVTLSCEQNLNHDAMYWYRQDPGQGLRLIYYSQIVNDFQKGDIAEGYSVSREKKESFPLTVTSAQKNPTAFYLCATVSRSGGYAGNYGYTFGSGTRLTVV.

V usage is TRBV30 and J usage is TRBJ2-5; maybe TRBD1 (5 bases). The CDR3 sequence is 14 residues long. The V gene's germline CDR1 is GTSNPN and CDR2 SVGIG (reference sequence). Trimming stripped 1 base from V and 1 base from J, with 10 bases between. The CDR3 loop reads CAWSGWGLQETQYF. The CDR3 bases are TGTGCCTGGAGTGGTTGGGGCCTCCAAGAGACCCAGTACTTC.

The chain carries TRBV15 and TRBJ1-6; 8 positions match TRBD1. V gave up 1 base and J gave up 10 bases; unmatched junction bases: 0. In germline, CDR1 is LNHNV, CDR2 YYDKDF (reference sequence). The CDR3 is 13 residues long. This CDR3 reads CATSRGQGSPLHF. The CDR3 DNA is TGTGCCACCAGCAGAGGACAGGGGTCACCCCTCCACTTT.

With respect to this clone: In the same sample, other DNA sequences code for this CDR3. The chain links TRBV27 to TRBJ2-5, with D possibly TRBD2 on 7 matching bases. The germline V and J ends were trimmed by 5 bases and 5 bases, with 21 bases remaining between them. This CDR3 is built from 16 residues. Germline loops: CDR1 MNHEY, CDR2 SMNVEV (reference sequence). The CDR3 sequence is CASSLGGLGGIETQYF. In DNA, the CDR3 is TGTGCCAGCAGTCTGGGAGGACTAGGGGGAATCGAGACCCAGTACTTC.

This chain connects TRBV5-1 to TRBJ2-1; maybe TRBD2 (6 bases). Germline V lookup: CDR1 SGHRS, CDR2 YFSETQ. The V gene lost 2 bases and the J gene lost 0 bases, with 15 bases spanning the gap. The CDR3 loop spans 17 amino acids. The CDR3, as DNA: TGCGCCAGCAGCTTAATTCTGGCGGGGAGCTCCTACAATGAGCAGTTCTTC. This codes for CASSLILAGSSYNEQFF.

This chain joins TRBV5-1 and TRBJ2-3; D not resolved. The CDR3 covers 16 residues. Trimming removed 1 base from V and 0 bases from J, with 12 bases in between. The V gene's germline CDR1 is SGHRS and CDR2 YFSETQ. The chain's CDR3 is CASSLLGKASTDTQYF. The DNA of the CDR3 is TGCGCCAGCAGCTTGTTGGGCAAAGCTAGCACAGATACGCAGTATTTT.

This CDR3 reads CASSSSMRSGNTIYF. The CDR3 nucleotides read TGTGCCAGCAGCTCATCTATGCGCTCTGGAAACACCATATATTTT. V gene TRBV7-8 combines with J gene TRBJ1-3; D is ambiguous. Deletions cut 4 bases from V and 0 bases from J, with 10 bases between. Germline values: CDR1 SGHVS, CDR2 FQNEAQ. The CDR3 runs 15 residues. The whole variable domain, filled in from reference TRBV7-8 and TRBJ1-3, reads GAGVSQSPRYKVAKRGQDVALRCDPISGHVSLFWYQQALGQGPEFLTYFQNEAQLDKSGLPSDRFFAERPEGSVSTLKIQRTQQEDSAVYLCASSSSMRSGNTIYFGEGSWLTVV.

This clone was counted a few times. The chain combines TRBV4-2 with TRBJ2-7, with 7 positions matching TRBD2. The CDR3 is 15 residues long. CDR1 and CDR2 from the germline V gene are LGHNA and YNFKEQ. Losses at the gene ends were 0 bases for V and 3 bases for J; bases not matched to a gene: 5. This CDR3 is CASSQDGPSGYEQYF. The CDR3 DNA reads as TGTGCCAGCAGCCAAGATGGTCCTAGCGGCTACGAGCAGTACTTC.

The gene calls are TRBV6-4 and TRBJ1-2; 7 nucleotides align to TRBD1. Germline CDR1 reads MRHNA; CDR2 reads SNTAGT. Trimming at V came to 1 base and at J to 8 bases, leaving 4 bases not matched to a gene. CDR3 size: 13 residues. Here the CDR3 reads CASSDFQGGGYTF. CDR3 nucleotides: TGTGCCAGCAGTGACTTCCAGGGGGGCGGCTACACCTTC.

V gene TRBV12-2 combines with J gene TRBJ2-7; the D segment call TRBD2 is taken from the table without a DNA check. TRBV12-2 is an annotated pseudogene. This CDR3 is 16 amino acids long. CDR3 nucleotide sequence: TGTGCAAAACGCAAACCCGGACTAGCGGGCGACTACGAGCAGTACTTC. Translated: CAKRKPGLAGDYEQYF.

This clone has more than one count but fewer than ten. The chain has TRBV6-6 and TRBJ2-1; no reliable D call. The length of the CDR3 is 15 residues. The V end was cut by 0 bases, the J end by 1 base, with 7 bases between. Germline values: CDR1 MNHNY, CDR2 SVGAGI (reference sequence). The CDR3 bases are TGTGCCAGCAGTTACTCCTCCGCGTCCTACAATGAGCAGTTCTTC. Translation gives CASSYSSASYNEQFF.

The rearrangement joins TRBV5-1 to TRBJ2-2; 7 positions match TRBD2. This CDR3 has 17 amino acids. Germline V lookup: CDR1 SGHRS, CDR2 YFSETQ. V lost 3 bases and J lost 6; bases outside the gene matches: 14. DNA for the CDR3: TGCGCCAGCAGCTCCAAGCGGGACGGGTTTAGGTCCGGGGAGCTGTTTTTT. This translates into CASSSKRDGFRSGELFF.

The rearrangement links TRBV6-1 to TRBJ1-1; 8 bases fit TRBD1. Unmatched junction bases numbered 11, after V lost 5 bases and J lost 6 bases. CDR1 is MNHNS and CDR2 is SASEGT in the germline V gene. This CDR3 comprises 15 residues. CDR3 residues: CASSPSLTGAAEAFF. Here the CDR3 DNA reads TGTGCCAGCAGTCCCTCTTTGACAGGGGCGGCTGAAGCTTTCTTT.

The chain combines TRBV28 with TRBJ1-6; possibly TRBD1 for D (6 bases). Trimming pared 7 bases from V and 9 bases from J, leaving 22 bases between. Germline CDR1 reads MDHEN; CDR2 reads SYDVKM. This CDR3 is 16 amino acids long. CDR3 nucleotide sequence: TGTGCCAGCAACCCAAAGGGGGGGCGCGTTTCTTCACCCCTCCACTTT. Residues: CASNPKGGRVSSPLHF.

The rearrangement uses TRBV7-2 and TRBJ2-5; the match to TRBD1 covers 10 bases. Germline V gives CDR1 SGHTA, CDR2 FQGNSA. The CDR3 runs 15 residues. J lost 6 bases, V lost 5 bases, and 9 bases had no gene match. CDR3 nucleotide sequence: TGTGCCAGCAGCCCCCGGGACAGGGGCATGAAGACCCAGTACTTC. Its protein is CASSPRDRGMKTQYF.